This passage covers 25 T cell receptor beta chains from one sample sequenced in a study of Ad26.COV2.S vaccination and SARS-CoV-2 variants. The assay was immunoSEQ multiplex PCR, and TCRdb's table has in-frame clones only and misses some. The sample holds some 420,000 clones; around 89% are singletons and the top ten take less than 4%. The treatment was: 19 received Ad26.COV2.S at low or high dose, single or two shots; roughly five received placebo; per-sample allocation not given. Sampling was performed 63 days after the first vaccine or placebo injection. The specimen was peripheral blood, collected in a trial of Ad26.COV2.S vaccine versus placebo. Receptor source: a person between 18 and 65 years old who received the Ad26.COV2.S COVID-19 vaccine or a placebo.

This chain uses TRBV11-2 with TRBJ2-5; no definite D call. Trimming removed 5 bases at V and 1 base at J, with 5 bases between. The CDR3 runs 12 residues. Germline CDR1 SGHAT, CDR2 FQNNGV. In DNA, the CDR3 is TGTGCCAGCAGCCGTTTCCAAGAGACCCAGTACTTC. Residues: CASSRFQETQYF.

V is TRBV10-3 and J is TRBJ1-1; 8 bases are shared with TRBD1. V lost 3 bases and J lost 1; bases outside the gene matches: 4. Germline V gene data show CDR1 as ENHRY and CDR2 as SYGVKD. The CDR3 has 15 amino acids. The CDR3 spells CAISDSGQGNTEAFF. CDR3 sequence (DNA): TGTGCCATCAGTGACTCCGGACAGGGGAACACTGAAGCTTTCTTT.

This chain links TRBV2 with TRBJ1-5; D ambiguous. Trimming took off 7 bases at V and 2 bases at J, with 18 bases between the two ends. The length of the CDR3 is 16 residues. CDR1 SNHLY and CDR2 FYNNEI come from the germline V gene. The CDR3 reads CASKGAGSSGNQPQHF. The CDR3, as DNA: TGTGCCAGCAAGGGCGCAGGCTCTTCCGGCAATCAGCCCCAGCATTTT.

The rearrangement uses TRBV28 and TRBJ1-1; tentatively, D is TRBD1 (6 bases). Germline CDR1 MDHEN, CDR2 SYDVKM. V gave up 8 bases and J gave up 5 bases, with 15 bases separating them. This CDR3 contains 13 residues. The CDR3 region has the DNA TGTGCCAGCGAGGGGGGGCGCCGGACTGAAGCTTTCTTT. As protein: CASEGGRRTEAFF.

CDR3 DNA: TGTGCCATCAGTGAGTCGTTGGGGGGACCAGGGGAACAGCCCCAGCATTTT. This sequence encodes CAISESLGGPGEQPQHF. The chain couples TRBV10-3 to TRBJ1-5, with D perhaps matching TRBD1 (6 bases). The germline gives CDR1 ENHRY, CDR2 SYGVKD. This CDR3 has 17 residues. V dropped 0 bases and J dropped 7 bases, with 19 bases sitting between them.

The chain uses TRBV23-1 and TRBJ1-5, with D unresolved. TRBV23-1 is placed among ORFs of uncertain function. The CDR3 is made up of 16 amino acids. Trimming left V 0 bases short and J 4 bases short, with 13 bases between. The CDR3 DNA reads as TGCGCCAGCAGTCAATCCCAGCCGGTGGCTAATCAGCCCCAGCATTTT. It yields the protein CASSQSQPVANQPQHF.

This clone has just one count. V and J are TRBV12-3 or TRBV12-4 and TRBJ2-2, with D perhaps matching TRBD1 (5 bases). V dropped 5 bases and J dropped 5 bases, with 9 bases sitting between them. The CDR3 loop spans 13 amino acids. This chain's CDR3 is CASSPTATGELFF. The CDR3 DNA sequence: TGTGCCAGCAGTCCGACAGCTACCGGGGAGCTGTTTTTT.

The V call is TRBV10-3, the J call TRBJ2-3; 9 nucleotides match TRBD1. V lost 8 bases and J lost 6; bases outside the gene matches: 6. CDR1 is ENHRY and CDR2 is SYGVKD in the germline V gene. The CDR3 is made up of 13 amino acids. In nucleotides, the CDR3 is TGTGCCATCGGGGGACAGGGAACGGATACGCAGTATTTT. Translated, it gives CAIGGQGTDTQYF.

The chain links TRBV7-2 to TRBJ2-7; D possibly matches TRBD1 or TRBD2 (5 bases each). The germline gives CDR1 SGHTA, CDR2 FQGNSA. CDR3 size: 15 residues. Deletions cut 5 bases from V and 2 bases from J, with 16 bases between. CDR3 DNA: TGTGCCAGCAGCGCCGACCGGGGCCTAACCTACGAGCAGTACTTC. It specifies CASSADRGLTYEQYF.

The chain joins TRBV5-6 to TRBJ1-2, with D possibly TRBD1 on 5 matching bases. This CDR3 spans 14 amino acids. CDR1 is SGHDT, CDR2 YYEEEE, per germline. The germline V and J ends were trimmed by 0 bases and 8 bases, with 14 bases remaining between them. CDR3 sequence: CASSLAPRVGGYTF. Written as DNA, the CDR3 is TGTGCCAGCAGCTTGGCCCCCAGGGTTGGAGGCTACACCTTC. The variable domain in full, with the rest retrieved from reference TRBV5-6 and TRBJ1-2, is DAGVTQSPTHLIKTRGQQVTLRCSPKSGHDTVSWYQQALGQGPQFIFQYYEEEERQRGNFPDRFSGHQFPNYSSELNVNALLLGDSALYLCASSLAPRVGGYTFGSGTRLTVV.

In its sample, this clone was seen a few times. V is TRBV6-4 and J is TRBJ1-1; tentatively, D is TRBD1 (6 bases). Germline CDR1 MRHNA, CDR2 SNTAGT. This CDR3 is 14 amino acids long. The V gene lost 0 bases and the J gene lost 4 bases, with 9 bases spanning the gap. CDR3 in DNA: TGTGCCAGCAGTGACTCAGGGGGGAGCACTGAAGCTTTCTTT. Translation: CASSDSGGSTEAFF.

V is TRBV10-3 and J is TRBJ2-5, with D possibly TRBD1 on 5 matching bases. Germline V gene data show CDR1 as ENHRY and CDR2 as SYGVKD. The CDR3 spans 13 residues. The V and J ends lost 4 bases and 3 bases respectively, with 9 bases between them. CDR3 sequence: CAISGGREETQYF. The CDR3 DNA reads TGTGCCATCAGTGGGGGCAGGGAAGAGACCCAGTACTTC.

As concerns this clone: Germline is not matched at one junction end, which may reflect a read error. The chain links TRBV7-7 to TRBJ2-7, with unresolved D. The CDR3 spans 13 residues. Per germline, CDR1 SSHAT and CDR2 FNYEAQ (reference sequence). This CDR3 is CASSPTAGYEQYF. For the CDR3, the DNA is TGTGCTAGCAGCCCAACCGCAGGCTACGAGCAGTACTTC.

V usage is TRBV3-1 (or the pseudogene TRBV3-2) and J usage is TRBJ1-6; a weak D match, TRBD1 (5 bases). The CDR3 sequence is 13 residues long. Trimming left V 1 base short and J 14 bases short, with 12 bases between. Germline values: CDR1 LGHDT, CDR2 YNNKEL (reference sequence). CDR3 protein: CASSQVRGRSLHF. Written as DNA, the CDR3 is TGTGCCAGCAGCCAAGTCCGGGGCAGGTCCCTCCACTTT.

This sequence joins TRBV11-2 and TRBJ2-4, with 8 bases that match TRBD1. J was trimmed by 7 bases and V by 6 bases; bases with no gene match: 17. CDR1 is SGHAT and CDR2 is FQNNGV in the germline V gene. The CDR3 loop spans 17 amino acids. The CDR3 bases are TGTGCCAGCAGGTTTGGCGCCGGGACAGGAAACCGTAACATTCAGTACTTC. Translating it yields CASRFGAGTGNRNIQYF.

The chain uses TRBV28 and TRBJ1-2; 7 bases line up with TRBD1. Per the germline V gene, CDR1 is MDHEN and CDR2 is SYDVKM. The junction had 4 bases not matched to a gene; V was cut back by 2 bases and J by 1 base. The CDR3 covers 15 residues. CDR3 residues: CASSLLDRVNYGYTF. The CDR3 region has the DNA TGTGCCAGCAGTTTACTTGACAGGGTTAACTATGGCTACACCTTC.

The chain uses TRBV25-1 and TRBJ2-7, with TRBD1 identical over 7 bases. The V gene end was trimmed by 1 base and the J gene end by 3 bases; junction bases not matched to a gene: 3. The CDR3 totals 14 residues. The germline V gene encodes CDR1 MGHDK and CDR2 SYGVNS. CDR3: CASSEWSGGYEQYF. The DNA of the CDR3 is TGTGCCAGCAGTGAATGGTCAGGGGGCTACGAGCAGTACTTC.

V is TRBV6-6 and J is TRBJ1-4; TRBD1 matches 10 bases. Germline-derived CDR1 and CDR2 are MNHNY and SVGAGI (reference sequence). V dropped 5 bases and J dropped 6; count of bases not matched to a gene: 6. This CDR3 spans 15 amino acids. The CDR3 region is CASSLRDRGDEKLFF. The CDR3 nucleotides are TGTGCCAGCAGTCTCCGGGACAGGGGCGATGAAAAACTGTTTTTT.

This clone was detected only once. V usage is TRBV5-6 and J usage is TRBJ2-2; TRBD1 or TRBD2 may be the D gene (5 bases each). Per the germline V gene, CDR1 is SGHDT and CDR2 is YYEEEE. The CDR3 has 13 residues. With 3 bases removed from V and 7 bases from J, the gap between germline ends came to 10 bases. The CDR3 here is CASSSGTFGELFF. The CDR3 DNA follows: TGTGCCAGCAGCTCCGGGACGTTCGGGGAGCTGTTTTTT.

This clone was seen only a few times. This chain connects TRBV7-2 to TRBJ1-1; 7 bases agree with TRBD1. Germline V gene sequence: CDR1 SGHTA, CDR2 FQGNSA. There are 13 residues in the CDR3. V dropped 3 bases and J dropped 3; count of bases not matched to a gene: 1. The CDR3, as DNA: TGTGCCAGCAGCTTCGACAGGGACACTGAAGCTTTCTTT. Amino acids: CASSFDRDTEAFF.

Remarks on this clone: Other DNA sequences in this sample translate to the same CDR3. The chain is built from TRBV5-1 and TRBJ2-7, with unresolved D. The germline V gene has CDR1 SGHRS and CDR2 YFSETQ. This CDR3 is built from 12 residues. Trimming removed 4 bases from V and 1 base from J, with 6 bases in between. The CDR3 nucleotides are TGCGCCAGCAGCCCAGATTCCTACGAGCAGTACTTC. Protein: CASSPDSYEQYF.

The chain uses TRBV28 and TRBJ2-5; TRBD2 aligns across 7 bases. Germline V CDR1 and CDR2: MDHEN, SYDVKM. There are 15 residues in the CDR3. V shed 5 bases, J shed 4 bases, and the junction held 10 bases outside the gene matches. The DNA of the CDR3 is TGTGCCAGCAGTGCCCGGGGGGACCTACCAGAGACCCAGTACTTC. Protein sequence: CASSARGDLPETQYF.

The rearrangement joins TRBV30 to TRBJ2-5; D may match TRBD1 or TRBD2 (5 bases each). Germline V gene sequence: CDR1 GTSNPN, CDR2 SVGIG (reference sequence). Trimming shortened V by 3 bases and J by 5 bases, and 19 bases separated the two germline ends. This CDR3 has 15 residues. The CDR3 DNA is TGTGCCTGGAGGCGCCCGGGACGGCGGATGGAGACCCAGTACTTC. Protein product: CAWRRPGRRMETQYF.

This clone appeared a single time. This CDR3 is CASSSHSGANVLTF. The CDR3 DNA reads TGTGCCAGCAGCTCACATTCTGGGGCCAACGTCCTGACTTTC. The V gene is TRBV11-2, the J gene TRBJ2-6; no firm D call. The germline gives CDR1 SGHAT, CDR2 FQNNGV. The ends were cut back, 4 bases at V and 1 base at J, with 5 bases in the middle. The CDR3 loop spans 14 amino acids.

The chain couples TRBV27 to TRBJ2-1; TRBD2 matches at 9 bases. Trimming took 5 bases from V and 7 from J; bases not matched to a gene: 9. Germline CDR1 is MNHEY and CDR2 is SMNVEV (reference sequence). The CDR3 extends over 15 amino acids. The CDR3, as DNA: TGTGCCAGCAGTGTTAGCCTGGCGGGGGGGAATGAGCAGTTCTTC. Translation: CASSVSLAGGNEQFF.